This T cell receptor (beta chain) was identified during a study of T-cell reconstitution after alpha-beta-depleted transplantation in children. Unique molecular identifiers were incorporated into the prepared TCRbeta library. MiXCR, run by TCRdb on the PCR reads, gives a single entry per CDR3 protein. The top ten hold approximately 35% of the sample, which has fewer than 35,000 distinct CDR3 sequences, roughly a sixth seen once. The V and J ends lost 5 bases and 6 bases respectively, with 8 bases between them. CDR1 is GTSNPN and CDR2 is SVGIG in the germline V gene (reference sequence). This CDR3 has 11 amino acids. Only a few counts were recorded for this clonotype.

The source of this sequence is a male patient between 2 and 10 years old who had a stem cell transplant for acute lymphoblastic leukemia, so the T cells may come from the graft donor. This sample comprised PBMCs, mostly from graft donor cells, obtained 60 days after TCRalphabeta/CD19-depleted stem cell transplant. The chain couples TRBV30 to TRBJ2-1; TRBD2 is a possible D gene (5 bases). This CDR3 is CAWGGFNEQFF. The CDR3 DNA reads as TGTGCCTGGGGAGGTTTCAATGAGCAGTTCTTC.